These 26 T cell receptor beta chains were sequenced from one sample in a study of cytomegalovirus exposure and HLA in healthy donors. The PCR made use of 60 Vbeta and 13 Jbeta primers. Produced via immunoSEQ multiplex PCR; TCRdb's table is partial and in-frame only. The data show approximately 110,000 clones, 65% to 85% seen once. Sequencing used PBMCs. These TCRs come from a man aged 45-60 years in good health and CMV-seronegative.

This clone has more than one count but fewer than ten. The chain couples TRBV10-3 to TRBJ2-3; TRBD2 agrees at 14 bases. CDR1 is ENHRY and CDR2 is SYGVKD in the germline V gene. J lost 3 bases, V lost 10 bases, and 12 bases had no gene match. The CDR3 loop spans 17 amino acids. CDR3 nucleotide sequence: TGTGCCACACGGGGACTAGCGGGAGTCCCAGGTACAGATACGCAGTATTTT. Translation gives CATRGLAGVPGTDTQYF.

This chain links TRBV18 with TRBJ2-3, with 7 positions matching TRBD2. The CDR3 contains 15 residues. Losses at the gene ends were 6 bases for V and 2 bases for J; bases not matched to a gene: 8. Germline V gives CDR1 KGHSH, CDR2 LQKENI. CDR3 loop: CASSLWGRDTDTQYF. The CDR3 DNA is TGTGCCAGCTCCCTTTGGGGGAGGGACACAGATACGCAGTATTTT.

This clone came up once. This chain uses TRBV7-8 with TRBJ1-5; D is ambiguous. This CDR3 has 15 residues. CDR1 is SGHVS, CDR2 FQNEAQ, per germline. V was pared by 3 bases and J by 0 bases, with 9 bases between. The CDR3 spells CASSFSRVSNQPQHF. The CDR3 coding sequence is TGTGCCAGCAGCTTTTCGAGGGTTAGCAATCAGCCCCAGCATTTT.

V usage is TRBV27 and J usage is TRBJ2-2; unclear D gene. Germline-derived CDR1 and CDR2 are MNHEY and SMNVEV (reference sequence). This CDR3 contains 13 residues. Trimming removed 5 bases from V and 3 bases from J, with 7 bases in between. This chain's CDR3 is CASSREYTGELFF. The CDR3 coding sequence is TGTGCCAGCAGTCGAGAGTACACCGGGGAGCTGTTTTTT.

The chain uses TRBV7-9 and TRBJ2-7; 10 bases are shared with TRBD2. This CDR3 is built from 15 residues. V shed 5 bases and J 0 bases; nucleotides not matched to a gene: 4. Per germline, CDR1 SEHNR and CDR2 FQNEAQ (reference sequence). The CDR3 here is CASSLRTSGSYEQYF. The CDR3 nucleotides read TGTGCCAGCAGCCTCCGGACTAGCGGCTCCTACGAGCAGTACTTC.

The rearrangement uses TRBV28 and TRBJ1-1; tentative D call: TRBD1 (6 bases). The germline gives CDR1 MDHEN, CDR2 SYDVKM. V was shortened by 6 bases and J by 5 bases, with 16 bases between the two germline ends. CDR3 length: 14 amino acids. CDR3 nucleotide sequence: TGTGCCAGCAGCCCGTGGGGGGGGCGAACTGAAGCTTTCTTT. Residues: CASSPWGGRTEAFF.

This clone appeared a few times. This sample includes further DNA sequences coding for the same CDR3. The chain is built from TRBV5-1 and TRBJ1-5; 9 bases are a match to TRBD1. This CDR3 region has 15 residues. With 0 bases clipped from V and 2 bases from J, the junction kept 0 bases outside the gene matches. In germline, CDR1 is SGHRS, CDR2 YFSETQ. The CDR3 nucleotides read TGCGCCAGCAGCTTGGGACAGGGGGGCAATCAGCCCCAGCATTTT. This translates into CASSLGQGGNQPQHF.

The J gene is TRBJ2-2, the V gene TRBV5-4, with D perhaps TRBD2 (5 bases). Trimming removed 5 bases at V and 9 bases at J, with 14 bases between. The CDR3 extends over 13 amino acids. CDR1 is SGHNT, CDR2 YYREEE, per germline (reference sequence). CDR3 DNA sequence: TGTGCCAGCAGTCTCGAGGGATCGAGGGAGCTGTTTTTT. It specifies CASSLEGSRELFF.

The chain combines TRBV2 with TRBJ2-7, with D tentatively TRBD2 (5 bases). The V end was cut by 6 bases, the J end by 4 bases, with 16 bases between. Germline assignment: CDR1 SNHLY and CDR2 FYNNEI. The CDR3 is 14 residues long. The CDR3 sequence: CASSEGTWGYEQYF. The CDR3 DNA follows: TGTGCCAGCAGCGAGGGTACGTGGGGATACGAGCAGTACTTC. The whole variable domain, filled in from reference TRBV2 and TRBJ2-7, reads EPEVTQTPSHQVTQMGQEVILRCVPISNHLYFYWYRQILGQKVEFLVSFYNNEISEKSEIFDDQFSVERPDGSNFTLKIRSTKLEDSAMYFCASSEGTWGYEQYFGPGTRLTVT.

CDR3 coding DNA: TGTGCCAGCAGCATCGGCGGACAGGCTAGCACAGATACGCAGTATTTT. It specifies CASSIGGQASTDTQYF. This chain connects TRBV7-9 to TRBJ2-3; 7 bases align to TRBD1. Germline V gives CDR1 SEHNR, CDR2 FQNEAQ (reference sequence). V shed 5 bases and J 0 bases; nucleotides not matched to a gene: 8. There are 16 residues in the CDR3.

In DNA form, the CDR3 reads TGTGCCAGCCTGGCTAGCGGGGGGAGCACCTACAATGAGCAGTTCTTC. Translated: CASLASGGSTYNEQFF. The V gene is TRBV5-5, the J gene TRBJ2-1; TRBD2 matches at 11 bases. The CDR3 spans 16 residues. Germline CDR1 SGHKS, CDR2 YYEKEE (reference sequence). V gave up 7 bases and J gave up 2 bases; unmatched junction bases: 8.

V usage is TRBV27 and J usage is TRBJ2-2; weak D call: TRBD2 (5 bases). Trimming removed 8 bases at V and 7 bases at J, with 17 bases between. Germline-derived CDR1 and CDR2 are MNHEY and SMNVEV (reference sequence). The CDR3 contains 14 residues. CDR3 amino acids: CASSKWEWVGELFF. CDR3 nucleotides: TGTGCCAGCTCTAAGTGGGAGTGGGTCGGGGAGCTGTTTTTT.

The chain uses TRBV7-2 and TRBJ1-1, with 8 bases matching TRBD1. This CDR3 region has 14 residues. Per germline, CDR1 SGHTA and CDR2 FQGNSA. After removal of 7 bases from V and 1 base from J, the junction contained 5 bases not matched to a gene. The CDR3 nucleotides are TGTGCCAGCATGATAGGACAGGGGAACACTGAAGCTTTCTTT. Translating it yields CASMIGQGNTEAFF. The full variable domain, with the rest looked up from reference TRBV7-2 and TRBJ1-1, is GAGVSQSPSNKVTEKGKDVELRCDPISGHTALYWYRQSLGQGLEFLIYFQGNSAPDKSGLPSDRFSAERTGGSVSTLTIQRTQQEDSAVYLCASMIGQGNTEAFFGQGTRLTVV.

J is TRBJ1-2 and V is TRBV6-5; 7 nucleotides agree with TRBD1. CDR1 MNHEY and CDR2 SVGAGI come from the germline V gene. V lost 6 bases, J lost 4 bases, and 8 bases stayed unmatched. CDR3 size: 14 residues. The CDR3 protein is CASSRGGAGYGYTF. The CDR3 DNA sequence: TGTGCCAGCAGCCGAGGGGGCGCGGGCTATGGCTACACCTTC.

The chain recombines TRBV5-4 with TRBJ1-1, with 7 bases identical to TRBD1. The ends lost 3 bases at V and 7 bases at J; junction bases unmatched: 0. The CDR3 covers 11 residues. Germline CDR1 SGHNT, CDR2 YYREEE (reference sequence). In DNA, the CDR3 is TGTGCCAGCAGCTGGGACAGTGAAGCTTTCTTT. Translating gives CASSWDSEAFF.

The rearrangement joins TRBV27 to TRBJ2-7, with 7 bases that match TRBD2. The CDR3 is 16 amino acids. CDR1 MNHEY and CDR2 SMNVEV come from the germline V gene (reference sequence). J lost 0 bases, V lost 0 bases, and 5 bases had no gene match. CDR3 bases: TGTGCCAGCAGTTTATCCTGGGCGGGAGCCTCCTACGAGCAGTACTTC. This codes for CASSLSWAGASYEQYF.

This rearrangement joins TRBV6-5 to TRBJ1-1; TRBD1 aligns across 9 bases. The length of the CDR3 is 15 residues. V lost 8 bases to trimming and J lost 3 bases; unmatched junction nucleotides: 10. CDR1 is MNHEY and CDR2 is SVGAGI in the germline V gene. DNA for the CDR3: TGTGCCAGCGAGAAAGACAGGGGGGTTTACACTGAAGCTTTCTTT. This sequence encodes CASEKDRGVYTEAFF.

The gene calls are TRBV6-1 and TRBJ2-3, with 8 bases aligning to TRBD2. Losses at the gene ends were 4 bases for V and 2 bases for J; bases not matched to a gene: 8. The V gene's germline CDR1 is MNHNS and CDR2 SASEGT. This CDR3 has 16 amino acids. CDR3 amino acids: CASSGILAAATDTQYF. CDR3 nucleotides: TGTGCCAGCAGTGGGATACTAGCGGCGGCCACAGATACGCAGTATTTT.

This clone was detected once. Written as DNA, the CDR3 is TGTGCCAGCAGCCTATGGGGACAGGGGGGAAACACCATATATTTT. It translates to CASSLWGQGGNTIYF. The rearrangement uses TRBV25-1 and TRBJ1-3, with 10 bases fitting TRBD1. After removal of 6 bases from V and 4 bases from J, the junction contained 6 bases not matched to a gene. CDR3 length: 15 residues. Germline lookup yields CDR1 MGHDK and CDR2 SYGVNS.

This clone has a handful of counts. V is TRBV19 and J is TRBJ1-1, with D tentatively TRBD1 (6 bases). CDR3 length: 14 residues. The germline gives CDR1 LNHDA, CDR2 SQIVND (reference sequence). V was cut by 7 bases and J by 2 bases, with 14 bases left in between. CDR3 protein: CASIPGGRNTEAFF. Written as DNA, the CDR3 is TGTGCCAGTATCCCGGGGGGCAGAAACACTGAAGCTTTCTTT.

The chain is built from TRBV18 and TRBJ2-3; a weak D match, TRBD2 (6 bases). Per the germline V gene, CDR1 is KGHSH and CDR2 is LQKENI. Trimming took off 0 bases at V and 2 bases at J, with 15 bases between the two ends. This CDR3 region has 17 residues. The CDR3 DNA reads TGTGCCAGCTCACCACCGTCTCCGGACTACAACACAGATACGCAGTATTTT. It encodes CASSPPSPDYNTDTQYF.

The rearrangement joins TRBV7-6 to TRBJ2-1; D is perhaps TRBD1 (5 bases). The length of the CDR3 is 14 residues. The ends were cut back, 0 bases at V and 7 bases at J, with 10 bases in the middle. Looked up from germline, CDR1 is SGHVS and CDR2 is FNYEAQ. CDR3 sequence (DNA): TGTGCCAGCAGCTTAGCAGGTGGGGCGAATGAGCAGTTCTTC. Its protein product is CASSLAGGANEQFF.

DNA for the CDR3: TGCGCCAGCAGCCCCATGGACAGAGCGTTGAACACTGAAGCTTTCTTT. It is translated as CASSPMDRALNTEAFF. This sequence joins TRBV5-1 and TRBJ1-1, with a tentative D call TRBD1 (6 bases). Deletions cut 4 bases from V and 0 bases from J, with 16 bases between. This CDR3 comprises 16 residues. Per the germline V gene, CDR1 is SGHRS and CDR2 is YFSETQ.

J is TRBJ1-5 and V is TRBV28; 9 bases agree with TRBD1. The CDR3 runs to 17 residues. Germline CDR1 MDHEN, CDR2 SYDVKM. With V trimmed by 5 bases and J by 0 bases, 8 bases remained unmatched. The CDR3 coding sequence is TGTGCCAGCAGTAGGACAGGGGAGGTATATAGCAATCAGCCCCAGCATTTT. This sequence encodes CASSRTGEVYSNQPQHF.

This CDR3 is CASSFPGKSDEQFF. Written as DNA, the CDR3 is TGTGCCAGCAGTTTCCCCGGGAAAAGCGATGAGCAGTTCTTC. This rearrangement joins TRBV27 to TRBJ2-1; tentative D call: TRBD2 (5 bases). The CDR3 has 14 residues. Deletions cut 3 bases from V and 8 bases from J, with 14 bases between. In germline, CDR1 is MNHEY, CDR2 SMNVEV (reference sequence).

This clone has just a few counts. The gene calls are TRBV4-1 and TRBJ1-1; TRBD1 agrees at 9 bases. Germline V gene sequence: CDR1 MGHRA, CDR2 YSYEKL. The CDR3 has 15 residues. V was pared by 3 bases and J by 5 bases, with 7 bases of the junction left unmatched. The CDR3 nucleotides are TGCGCCAGCAGCCAGGACAGGGGATTGGAAACTGAAGCTTTCTTT. Protein product: CASSQDRGLETEAFF.